This entry concerns a single T cell receptor beta chain. The sample is drawn from a study of blood T cell repertoires in COVID-19. In the study overall: The samples span acute and convalescent COVID-19 from the United States, Italy and Spain.

CDR3 size: 16 residues. The germline CDR1 and CDR2 sequences are LNHDA and SQIVND (reference sequence). The ends were cut back, 6 bases at V and 0 bases at J, with 15 bases in the middle. Original analysis: Using reference gene primer amplification, nucleated cell counts were estimated. Profiling relied on immunoSEQ multiplex PCR, and the TCRdb table lists in-frame clones only, not all of them. That table gives V, J and clone size, and the DNA gave D and trimming. The sample has roughly 150,000 clones; 85% to 90% are singletons. The sample consisted of peripheral blood. The rearrangement uses TRBV19 and TRBJ1-3; possible D gene TRBD1, 5 bases. The receptor's source is a woman aged 40 to 55 with acute or convalescent COVID-19. CDR3 sequence reads: CASRTRDGYSGNTIYF. In DNA, the CDR3 is TGTGCCAGTAGGACGCGGGACGGATACTCTGGAAACACCATATATTTT. The variable domain in full, completed from reference TRBV19 and TRBJ1-3, reads DGGITQSPKYLFRKEGQNVTLSCEQNLNHDAMYWYRQDPGQGLRLIYYSQIVNDFQKGDIAEGYSVSREKKESFPLTVTSAQKNPTAFYLCASRTRDGYSGNTIYFGEGSWLTVV.